This T cell receptor (beta chain) was recovered during a study of blood T cell repertoires in COVID-19. Some clones are missing from TCRdb's copy, which holds only in-frame ones; the method was immunoSEQ multiplex PCR. The table shows more than 400,000 clones, with roughly 88% occurring only once. V lost 4 bases and J 4 bases, leaving 12 bases between the germline ends. This CDR3 spans 14 amino acids. Germline CDR1 SGHNT, CDR2 YYREEE (reference sequence). Sequencing used PBMCs or T cells enriched from blood (not recorded which). The TCR was taken from a man between 18 and 29 years old who had recovered from COVID-19. The chain couples TRBV5-4 to TRBJ1-3, with D uncertain. In DNA form, the CDR3 reads TGTGCCAGCAGCCGGGTCGAAGAGGGAAACACCATATATTTT. It yields the protein CASSRVEEGNTIYF.